This T cell receptor (beta chain) was obtained from a study of T cells in women clearing cervical HPV infection. The CDR3 is 13 amino acids. In germline, CDR1 is SEHNR, CDR2 FQNEAQ (reference sequence). A word on this clone: Read data end 3 residues before the CDR3 end; the end is taken from the germline J gene.

Assay used: immunoSEQ multiplex PCR; TCRdb lists only in-frame clones, some missing. The repertoire table contains around 28,000 clones. The receptor was derived from a woman aged 18 to 69 with a cervical HPV16 infection that either progressed to CIN3+ or cleared (not recorded which). V is TRBV7-9 and J is TRBJ1-2; perhaps TRBD1 as D (5 bases). Material: blood buffy coat. CDR3 DNA, as far as it was read: TGTGCCAGCACCGCGGTGTCAGGGAACGAC. Translation: CASTAVSGND. The full CDR3 reads CASTAVSGNDYTF.